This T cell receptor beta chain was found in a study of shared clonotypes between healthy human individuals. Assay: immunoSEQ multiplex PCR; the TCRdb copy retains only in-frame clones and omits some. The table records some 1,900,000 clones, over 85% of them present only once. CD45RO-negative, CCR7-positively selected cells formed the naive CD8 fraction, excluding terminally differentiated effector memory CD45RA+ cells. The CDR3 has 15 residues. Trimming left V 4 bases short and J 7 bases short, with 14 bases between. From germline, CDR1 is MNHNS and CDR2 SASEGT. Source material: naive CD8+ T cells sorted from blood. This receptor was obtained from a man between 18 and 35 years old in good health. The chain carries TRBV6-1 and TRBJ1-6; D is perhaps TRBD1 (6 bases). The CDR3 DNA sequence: TGTGCCAGCAGTGCCACGGGACAAATGAATTCACCCCTCCACTTT. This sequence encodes CASSATGQMNSPLHF.